This T cell receptor beta chain came from a study of neurological immune-mediated disorders (dated by TCRdb to about 2019). Turning to the overall study: Among the roughly 34 multiple sclerosis patients, relapsing-remitting MS accounted for some 30 and secondary progressive MS accounted for 3. The cohort was made up of about 68 subjects, consisting of roughly 14 HAM/TSP patients, roughly 35 multiple sclerosis patients and around 20 healthy controls. Longitudinal samples, technical triplicates and paired sorted CD4+ and CD8+ T-cell subsets, alongside PBMC samples, were included among the roughly 96 TCR-beta libraries. Using UMI-based sequencing, the study compared peripheral blood TCR-beta repertoires from patients with HTLV-I-associated myelopathy (HAM/TSP), patients with multiple sclerosis, and healthy controls.

Broader findings and caveats from the paper: No identical CDR3 amino acid sequences were shared among expanded clones across subjects, suggesting private TCR-beta repertoires in all groups. TCR clonal expansion was greatest in HAM/TSP patients and smallest in MS patients, who ranked below even healthy controls. Phylogenetic analysis grouped repertoires from 18 of 34 MS patients into a cluster of related CDR3 sequences, suggesting a possible repertoire-level signature. No clinical or MRI features were associated with the MS cluster, and the authors said that larger cohorts are needed.

To synthesize cDNA, template-switch 5'RACE was performed with a primer carrying a 10-nucleotide random unique molecular identifier so that each TCR transcript was tagged. Each sequencing run produced over 160 million TCR-beta sequences covering 15-18 subjects. The RNeasy kit was used to extract total RNA. The KAPA Real-time Library Amplification kit was used to amplify TCR-beta VDJ regions with primers targeting the TCR constant region and the 5'RACE anchor. A first PCR added sample indexes and Illumina adaptors, after which a second PCR increased the library yield. After Ampure bead purification, the TCR product of roughly 650 bp was size-selected on a 2% E-gel SizeSelection system. Library quality was checked on a Bioanalyzer, concentration was measured with Qubit, and libraries were quantified with the Kapa Library Quantification kit before pooling. Libraries were sequenced paired-end 2 x 150 bp on an Illumina HiSeq 2500. To increase sequence diversity, about 24-32% phiX was spiked into each library pool. Regarding the original processing steps: Quality-filtered reads were processed with the UMI-based MiGEC pipeline, and over 90% of raw TCR sequences were removed by the MiGEC pipeline during error correction. IMGT germline references were used for alignment of VDJ genes, and clonotypes were defined by a unique CDR3 amino acid sequence together with V-J genes. VDJtools evaluated clonal expansion, Shannon diversity and CDR3 relatedness (CalcPairwiseDistances, ClusterSamples); CLCbio workbench built phylogenetic trees. Expanded clones were defined as having at least 8 unique UMIs, based on coefficient-of-variation modelling across technical triplicates. TCRdb ran its own pipeline on the public reads, namely fastp trimming at Q25 and MiXCR clone calling, and kept in-frame beta chains. Every CDR3 protein is listed once, alongside the most common genes and DNA of its rows. TCRdb, not the original authors, processed these V and J calls. Within this sample are tens of thousands of distinct CDR3 sequences, with 2.5% to 3% of them counted one time only. The ten largest clones take up 1.1% of the sample.

Taken from cysteine to phenylalanine, the CDR3 has 14 residues. Of the read, only the CDR3 DNA is kept; its 42 bases are in frame from base 1. V lost 7 bases and J lost 2 bases; the stretch between them is 14 bases long. Libraries from unsorted PBMCs were made from 2 million PBMCs kept in RNAlater at -80 degrees C until RNA extraction. The multiple sclerosis patients were enrolled in a US clinical protocol that evaluated disease progression with magnetic resonance imaging. PBMCs were separated from peripheral blood using Ficoll-Hypaque density gradient centrifugation and then cryopreserved in liquid nitrogen. This clonotype was counted many times. Its specific antigen is unknown. There are no base qualities to consult, and no much larger clone falls within one base.

Specimen: PBMCs. The rearrangement joined TRBV12-3 or TRBV12-4 to TRBJ1-2; confidence is insufficient to name the D gene. The clonotype was recovered from a woman younger than 45 with multiple sclerosis. The CDR3 region has the sequence CASKDQDGNYGYTF. The DNA reads TGTGCCAGCAAAGACCAGGACGGAAACTATGGCTACACCTTC.